Listed here are 18 T cell receptor beta chains from one sample, sequenced in a study of Ad26.COV2.S vaccination and SARS-CoV-2 variants. The protocol was immunoSEQ multiplex PCR, while the TCRdb copy is restricted to in-frame clones and leaves out a portion. The sample carries hundreds of thousands of clones, roughly 91% recorded once. Treatment here: around 19 received Ad26.COV2.S at low or high dose, single or two shots; 5 received placebo; per-sample allocation not given. Each sample was drawn 63 days after the first injection (of vaccine or placebo). The starting material was peripheral blood, obtained in a trial of Ad26.COV2.S vaccine versus placebo. The receptors here all came from a person between 18 and 65 years old who received the Ad26.COV2.S COVID-19 vaccine or a placebo.

The rearrangement joins TRBV18 to TRBJ2-5, with no clear D. Germline CDR1 KGHSH, CDR2 LQKENI. The CDR3 consists of 15 residues. Trimming took 2 bases from V and 2 from J, leaving 12 bases between them. CDR3 residues: CASSPRRHKQETQYF. The CDR3 DNA reads TGTGCCAGCTCACCAAGGAGACATAAACAAGAGACCCAGTACTTC.

Here the CDR3 DNA reads TGTGCCAGCAGCTTGTACGGGGGTAATTCACCCCTCCACTTT. It codes for CASSLYGGNSPLHF. The chain employs TRBV11-2 and TRBJ1-6; a possible D gene is TRBD1 (5 bases). V dropped 3 bases and J dropped 6 bases, with 9 bases sitting between them. This CDR3 comprises 14 residues. The germline CDR1 and CDR2 sequences are SGHAT and FQNNGV.

The chain couples TRBV5-1 to TRBJ1-2; a weak D match, TRBD1 (5 bases). V lost 4 bases to trimming and J lost 4 bases, with 29 bases between them. The germline V gene has CDR1 SGHRS and CDR2 YFSETQ. The CDR3 length is 19 residues. The CDR3 DNA reads TGCGCCAGCAGCCCCGGGCCCGGACACCCTTCGGGAGAGGGCTATGGCTACACCTTC. Translating it yields CASSPGPGHPSGEGYGYTF.

The genes are TRBV5-6 and TRBJ1-5; no definite D call. V was trimmed by 0 bases and J by 3 bases, leaving 7 bases between them. The CDR3 is made up of 14 amino acids. Germline loops: CDR1 SGHDT, CDR2 YYEEEE. The CDR3 nucleotides are TGTGCCAGCAGCTTGGGGCCAATCAATCAGCCCCAGCATTTT. Amino acids: CASSLGPINQPQHF. The variable domain in full, completed from reference TRBV5-6 and TRBJ1-5, reads DAGVTQSPTHLIKTRGQQVTLRCSPKSGHDTVSWYQQALGQGPQFIFQYYEEEERQRGNFPDRFSGHQFPNYSSELNVNALLLGDSALYLCASSLGPINQPQHFGDGTRLSIL.

V and J are TRBV24-1 and TRBJ1-2; D is unclear. The V end was cut by 3 bases, the J end by 7 bases, with 8 bases between. The CDR3 totals 12 residues. The germline gives CDR1 KGHDR, CDR2 SFDVKD. The CDR3 DNA is TGTGCCACCAGTGATCCGTGGGGTGGCTACACCTTC. Its protein is CATSDPWGGYTF.

The chain is built from TRBV13 and TRBJ1-2; D is ambiguous. Per germline, CDR1 PRHDT and CDR2 FYEKMQ (reference sequence). This CDR3 is built from 13 residues. V was trimmed by 5 bases and J by 8 bases, leaving 15 bases between them. The CDR3 protein is CASSGAPIYGYTF. As DNA, the CDR3 is TGTGCCAGCAGCGGAGCCCCTATCTACGGCTACACCTTC.

This sequence joins TRBV7-2 and TRBJ1-2; no firm D call. The CDR3 length is 13 residues. V lost 1 base and J 10 bases, leaving 13 bases between the germline ends. The germline V gene has CDR1 SGHTA and CDR2 FQGNSA. CDR3 region: CASSLELSTSYTF. The CDR3, as DNA: TGTGCCAGCAGCTTAGAATTATCAACATCCTACACCTTC.

The CDR3: CASSWQGRATNEKLFF. CDR3 bases: TGTGCCAGCAGTTGGCAGGGGCGGGCAACTAATGAAAAACTGTTTTTT. The chain combines TRBV28 with TRBJ1-4, with a weak D call TRBD1 (6 bases). V shed 4 bases and J shed 0 bases, with 12 bases lying between them. This CDR3 is built from 16 residues. Germline V gene sequence: CDR1 MDHEN, CDR2 SYDVKM.

The genes are TRBV6-6 and TRBJ2-4, with a weak D call TRBD2 (5 bases). The CDR3 runs to 15 residues. V was clipped by 4 bases and J by 6 bases, with 16 bases between them. Germline assignment: CDR1 MNHNY and CDR2 SVGAGI (reference sequence). In DNA form, the CDR3 reads TGTGCCAGCAGTTTACTCGGGCAGGCGGGAAACATTCAGTACTTC. Encoded protein: CASSLLGQAGNIQYF.

This clone appeared a few times. The J gene is TRBJ2-7, the V gene TRBV5-1, with 13 bases matching TRBD2. The CDR3 is 15 residues long. V shed 5 bases, J shed 0 bases, and the junction held 2 bases outside the gene matches. From germline, CDR1 is SGHRS and CDR2 YFSETQ. The CDR3 nucleotides are TGCGCCAGCAGGGGACTAGCGGGGACCTCCTACGAGCAGTACTTC. This codes for CASRGLAGTSYEQYF.

This chain joins TRBV16 and TRBJ1-1; no reliable D call. Germline V gene lookup returns CDR1 KGHSY and CDR2 FQNENV. V was pared by 4 bases and J by 0 bases, with 12 bases between. This CDR3 is built from 15 residues. CDR3 loop: CASSPLRPMNTEAFF. Here the CDR3 DNA reads TGTGCCAGCAGCCCCCTACGCCCGATGAACACTGAAGCTTTCTTT.

V usage is TRBV28 and J usage is TRBJ2-3; 7 nucleotides match TRBD1. The CDR3 is made up of 15 amino acids. CDR1 is MDHEN and CDR2 is SYDVKM in the germline V gene. V gave up 5 bases and J gave up 2 bases; unmatched junction bases: 7. The CDR3, as DNA: TGTGCCAGCAGTCCAGGGGGACAGCACACAGATACGCAGTATTTT. Translation gives CASSPGGQHTDTQYF. Looking up the rest from reference TRBV28 and TRBJ2-3 gives the full variable domain: DVKVTQSSRYLVKRTGEKVFLECVQDMDHENMFWYRQDPGLGLRLIYFSYDVKMKEKGDIPEGYSVSREKKERFSLILESASTNQTSMYLCASSPGGQHTDTQYFGPGTRLTVL.

This clone was detected a few times. The CDR3 nucleotides are TGTGCCAGCAGGGGACCTGAAGCTTTCTTT. It yields the protein CASRGPEAFF. V usage is TRBV2 and J usage is TRBJ1-1; maybe TRBD1 (5 bases). Germline V lookup: CDR1 SNHLY, CDR2 FYNNEI. The CDR3 covers 10 residues. The V end lost 6 bases, the J end lost 6 bases, and 5 bases lay between the germline ends.

The CDR3 reads CASSDNRGTQGVPRSFYEQYF. The DNA for the CDR3 is TGCGCCAGCAGTGACAACCGGGGGACCCAGGGGGTACCCAGGAGCTTCTACGAGCAGTACTTC. V usage is TRBV10-2 and J usage is TRBJ2-7; D may be TRBD1 (7 bases). This CDR3 spans 21 amino acids. Trimming took off 3 bases at V and 3 bases at J, with 33 bases between the two ends. In germline, CDR1 is WSHSY, CDR2 SAAADI.

This rearrangement joins TRBV3-1 (or the pseudogene TRBV3-2) to TRBJ1-6, with D hard to call. V lost 3 bases and J 6 bases, leaving 12 bases between the germline ends. Germline V gene data show CDR1 as LGHDT and CDR2 as YNNKEL (reference sequence). This CDR3 spans 15 amino acids. The CDR3 DNA is TGTGCCAGCAGCCAGGGAGGAGCACCTAATTCACCCCTCCACTTT. Translated, it gives CASSQGGAPNSPLHF.

CDR3 in amino acids: CASSDALNRGSNQPQHF. DNA of the CDR3: TGTGCCAGCAGTGACGCGCTCAACAGGGGGAGCAATCAGCCCCAGCATTTT. The chain is built from TRBV6-1 and TRBJ1-5; 8 bases line up with TRBD1. There are 17 residues in the CDR3. Germline V gene sequence: CDR1 MNHNS, CDR2 SASEGT. The V segment lost 3 bases and the J segment 1 base; nucleotides outside the gene matches: 8.

V gene TRBV27 combines with J gene TRBJ1-2, with D tentatively TRBD1 (5 bases). This CDR3 region has 14 residues. CDR1 and CDR2 (germline): MNHEY, SMNVEV (reference sequence). Trimming pared 2 bases from V and 6 bases from J, leaving 13 bases between. DNA of the CDR3: TGTGCCAGCAGTTTAGCGGCAGGGTTTCATGGCTACACCTTC. This sequence encodes CASSLAAGFHGYTF.

V and J are TRBV3-1 (or the pseudogene TRBV3-2) and TRBJ2-6; no definite D call. Trimming removed 1 base at V and 4 bases at J, with 2 bases between. Germline V CDR1 and CDR2: LGHDT, YNNKEL (reference sequence). This CDR3 comprises 13 residues. The CDR3 bases are TGTGCCAGCAGCCAAGTGGGGGCCAACGTCCTGACTTTC. It specifies CASSQVGANVLTF.